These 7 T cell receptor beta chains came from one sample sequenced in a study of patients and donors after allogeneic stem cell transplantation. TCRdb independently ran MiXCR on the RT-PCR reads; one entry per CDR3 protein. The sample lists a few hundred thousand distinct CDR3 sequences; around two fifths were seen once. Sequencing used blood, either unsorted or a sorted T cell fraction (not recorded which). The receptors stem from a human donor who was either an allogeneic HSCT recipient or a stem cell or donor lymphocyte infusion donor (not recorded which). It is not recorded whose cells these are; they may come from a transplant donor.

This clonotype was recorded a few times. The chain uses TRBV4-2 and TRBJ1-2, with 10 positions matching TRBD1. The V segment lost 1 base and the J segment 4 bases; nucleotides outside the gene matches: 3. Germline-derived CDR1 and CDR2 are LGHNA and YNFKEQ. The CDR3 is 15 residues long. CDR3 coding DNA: TGTGCCAGCAGCCAAGCGGGACAGGGGCCCTATGGCTACACCTTC. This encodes CASSQAGQGPYGYTF.

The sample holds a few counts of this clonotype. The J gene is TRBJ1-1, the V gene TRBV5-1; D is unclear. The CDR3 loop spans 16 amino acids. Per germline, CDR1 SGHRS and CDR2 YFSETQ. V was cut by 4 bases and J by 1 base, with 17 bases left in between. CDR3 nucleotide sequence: TGCGCCAGCAGCATAGGTCCCCGACGGACGAACACTGAAGCTTTCTTT. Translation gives CASSIGPRRTNTEAFF.

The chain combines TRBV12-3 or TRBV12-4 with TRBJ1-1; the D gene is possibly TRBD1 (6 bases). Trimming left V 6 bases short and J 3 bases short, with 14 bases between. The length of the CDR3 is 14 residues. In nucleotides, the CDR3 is TGTGCCAGCAGAATCGACAGGAAGGACACTGAAGCTTTCTTT. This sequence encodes CASRIDRKDTEAFF.

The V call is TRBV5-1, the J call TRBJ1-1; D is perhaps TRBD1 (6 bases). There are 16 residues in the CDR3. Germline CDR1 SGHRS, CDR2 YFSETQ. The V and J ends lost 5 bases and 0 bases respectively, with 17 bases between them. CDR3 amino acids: CASRDGRGSMNTEAFF. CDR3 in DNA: TGCGCCAGCAGGGACGGTAGGGGGAGCATGAACACTGAAGCTTTCTTT. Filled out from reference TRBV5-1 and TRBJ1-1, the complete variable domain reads KAGVTQTPRYLIKTRGQQVTLSCSPISGHRSVSWYQQTPGQGLQFLFEYFSETQRNKGNFPGRFSGRQFSNSRSEMNVSTLELGDSALYLCASRDGRGSMNTEAFFGQGTRLTVV.

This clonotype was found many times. DNA for the CDR3: TGCAGCGCAACCATACTGGACAGGCACACTGAAGCTTTCTTT. Its protein product is CSATILDRHTEAFF. V usage is TRBV29-1 and J usage is TRBJ1-1; 7 positions agree with TRBD1. Germline V gene sequence: CDR1 SQVTM, CDR2 ANQGSEA. Trimming cost V 7 bases and J 3 bases; bases outside gene matches: 11. This CDR3 comprises 14 residues.

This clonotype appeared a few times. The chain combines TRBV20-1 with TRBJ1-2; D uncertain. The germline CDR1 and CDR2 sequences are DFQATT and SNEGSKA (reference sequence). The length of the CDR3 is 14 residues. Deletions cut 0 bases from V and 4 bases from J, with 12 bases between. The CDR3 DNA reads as TGCAGTGCTAGAGATGAAGACATTGTCTATGGCTACACCTTC. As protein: CSARDEDIVYGYTF.

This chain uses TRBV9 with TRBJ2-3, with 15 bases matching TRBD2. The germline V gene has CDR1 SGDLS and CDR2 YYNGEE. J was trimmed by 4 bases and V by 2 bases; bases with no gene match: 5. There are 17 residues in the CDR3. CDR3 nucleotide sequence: TGTGCCAGCAGCGTCGGCCGGACTAGCGGGGGGGCAGATACGCAGTATTTT. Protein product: CASSVGRTSGGADTQYF. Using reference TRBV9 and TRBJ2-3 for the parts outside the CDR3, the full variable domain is DSGVTQTPKHLITATGQRVTLRCSPRSGDLSVYWYQQSLDQGLQFLIQYYNGEERAKGNILERFSAQQFPDLHSELNLSSLELGDSALYFCASSVGRTSGGADTQYFGPGTRLTVL.